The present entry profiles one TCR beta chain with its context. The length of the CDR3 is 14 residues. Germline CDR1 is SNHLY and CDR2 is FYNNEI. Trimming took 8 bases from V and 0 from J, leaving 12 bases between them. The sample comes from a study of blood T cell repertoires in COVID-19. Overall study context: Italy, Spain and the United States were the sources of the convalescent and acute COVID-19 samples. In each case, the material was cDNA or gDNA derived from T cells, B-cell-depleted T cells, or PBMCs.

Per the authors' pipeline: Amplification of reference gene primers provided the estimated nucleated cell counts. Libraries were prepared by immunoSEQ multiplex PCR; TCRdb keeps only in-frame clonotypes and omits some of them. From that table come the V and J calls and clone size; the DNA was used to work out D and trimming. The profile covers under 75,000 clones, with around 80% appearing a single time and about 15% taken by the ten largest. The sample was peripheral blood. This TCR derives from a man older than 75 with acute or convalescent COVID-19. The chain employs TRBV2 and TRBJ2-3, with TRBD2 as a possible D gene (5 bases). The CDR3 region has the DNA TGTGCCAGCCGGGAAGGGCCAAGCACAGATACGCAGTATTTT. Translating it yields CASREGPSTDTQYF.